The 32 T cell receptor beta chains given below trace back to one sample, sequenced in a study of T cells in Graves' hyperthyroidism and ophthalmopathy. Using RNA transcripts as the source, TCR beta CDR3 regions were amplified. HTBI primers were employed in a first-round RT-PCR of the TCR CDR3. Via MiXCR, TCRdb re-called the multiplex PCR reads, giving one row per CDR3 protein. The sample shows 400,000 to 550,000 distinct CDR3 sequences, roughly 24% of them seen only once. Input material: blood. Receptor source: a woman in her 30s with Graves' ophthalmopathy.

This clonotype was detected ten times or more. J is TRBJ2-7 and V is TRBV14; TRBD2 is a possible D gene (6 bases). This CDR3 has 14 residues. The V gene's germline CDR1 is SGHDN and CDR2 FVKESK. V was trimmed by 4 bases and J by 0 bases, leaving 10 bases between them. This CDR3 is CASSLLASSYEQYF. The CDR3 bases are TGTGCCAGCAGCCTGCTAGCGTCCTCCTACGAGCAGTACTTC.

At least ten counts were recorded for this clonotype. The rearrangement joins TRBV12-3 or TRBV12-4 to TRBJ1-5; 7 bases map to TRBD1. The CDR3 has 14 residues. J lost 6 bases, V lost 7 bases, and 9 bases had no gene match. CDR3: CASTLGAGGQPQHF. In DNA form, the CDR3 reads TGTGCCAGCACCCTAGGGGCAGGGGGTCAGCCCCAGCATTTT.

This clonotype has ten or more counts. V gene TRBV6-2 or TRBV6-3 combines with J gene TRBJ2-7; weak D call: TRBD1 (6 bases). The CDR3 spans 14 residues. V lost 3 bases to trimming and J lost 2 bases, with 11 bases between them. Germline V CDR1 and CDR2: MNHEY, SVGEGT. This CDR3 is CASSYHGQTYEQYF. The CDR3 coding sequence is TGTGCCAGCAGTTATCACGGACAGACCTACGAGCAGTACTTC.

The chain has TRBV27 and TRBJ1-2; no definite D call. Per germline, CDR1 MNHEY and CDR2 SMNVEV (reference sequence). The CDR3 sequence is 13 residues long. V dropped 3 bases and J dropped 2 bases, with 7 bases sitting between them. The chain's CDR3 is CASSFSVNYGYTF. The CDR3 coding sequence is TGTGCCAGCAGTTTTTCGGTCAACTATGGCTACACCTTC.

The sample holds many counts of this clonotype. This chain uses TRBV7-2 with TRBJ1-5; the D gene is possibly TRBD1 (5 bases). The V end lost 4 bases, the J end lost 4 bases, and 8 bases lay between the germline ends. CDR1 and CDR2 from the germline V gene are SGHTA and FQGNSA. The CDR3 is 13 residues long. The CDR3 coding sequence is TGTGCCAGCAGCTCCAGGGTTAATCAGCCCCAGCATTTT. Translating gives CASSSRVNQPQHF.

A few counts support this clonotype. The CDR3 nucleotides read TGTGCCAGCAGTTTGGGGGGAATGATAAACATTCAGTACTTC. Amino acids: CASSLGGMINIQYF. The chain is built from TRBV12-3 or TRBV12-4 and TRBJ2-4; tentatively, D is TRBD2 (6 bases). There are 14 residues in the CDR3. Trimming cost V 3 bases and J 6 bases, with 12 bases left between them.

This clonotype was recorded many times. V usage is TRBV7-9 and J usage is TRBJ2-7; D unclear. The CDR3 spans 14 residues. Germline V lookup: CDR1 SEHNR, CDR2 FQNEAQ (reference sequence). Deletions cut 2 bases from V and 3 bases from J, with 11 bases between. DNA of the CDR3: TGTGCCAGCAGCTTACTGGGATCCGACTACGAGCAGTACTTC. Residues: CASSLLGSDYEQYF.

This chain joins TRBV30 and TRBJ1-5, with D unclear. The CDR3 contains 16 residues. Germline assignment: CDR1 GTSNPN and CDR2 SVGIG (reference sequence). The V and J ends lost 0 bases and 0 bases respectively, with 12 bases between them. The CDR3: CAWSVPRTSSNQPQHF. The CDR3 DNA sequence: TGTGCCTGGAGTGTACCCCGGACTTCTAGCAATCAGCCCCAGCATTTT. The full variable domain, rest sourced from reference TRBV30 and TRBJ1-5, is SQTIHQWPATLVQPVGSPLSLECTVEGTSNPNLYWYRQAAGRGLQLLFYSVGIGQISSEVPQNLSASRPQDRQFILSSKKLLLSDSGFYLCAWSVPRTSSNQPQHFGDGTRLSIL.

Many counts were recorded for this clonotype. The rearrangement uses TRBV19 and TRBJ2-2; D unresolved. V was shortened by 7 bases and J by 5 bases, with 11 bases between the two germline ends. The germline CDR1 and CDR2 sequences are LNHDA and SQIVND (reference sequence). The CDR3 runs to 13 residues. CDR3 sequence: CASNRVTTGELFF. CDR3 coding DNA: TGTGCCAGTAACAGAGTTACTACCGGGGAGCTGTTTTTT.

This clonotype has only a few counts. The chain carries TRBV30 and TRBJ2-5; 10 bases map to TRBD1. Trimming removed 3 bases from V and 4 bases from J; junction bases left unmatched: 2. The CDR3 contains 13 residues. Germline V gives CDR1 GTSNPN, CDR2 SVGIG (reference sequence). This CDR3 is CAWRGTGVETQYF. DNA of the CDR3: TGTGCCTGGAGGGGGACAGGGGTAGAGACCCAGTACTTC.

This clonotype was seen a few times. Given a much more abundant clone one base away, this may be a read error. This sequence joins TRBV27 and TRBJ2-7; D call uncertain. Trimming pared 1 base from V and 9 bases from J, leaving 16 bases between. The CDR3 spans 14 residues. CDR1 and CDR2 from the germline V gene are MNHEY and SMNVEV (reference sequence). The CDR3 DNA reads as TGTGCCAGCAGTTTATTTAGCCGGACCCACGGGCAGTACTTC. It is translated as CASSLFSRTHGQYF.

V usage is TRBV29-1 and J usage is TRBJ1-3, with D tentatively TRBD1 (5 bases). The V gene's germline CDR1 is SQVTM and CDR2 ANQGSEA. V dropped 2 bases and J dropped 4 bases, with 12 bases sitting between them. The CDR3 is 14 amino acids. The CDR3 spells CSVEQRRAGNTIYF. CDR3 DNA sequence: TGCAGCGTTGAACAACGCAGGGCCGGAAACACCATATATTTT.

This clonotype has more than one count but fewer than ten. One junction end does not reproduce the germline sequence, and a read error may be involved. CDR3 protein: CSSRLAGGPAETQYF. The CDR3 coding sequence is TGTAGCTCGAGACTAGCGGGAGGGCCGGCCGAGACCCAGTACTTC. The J gene is TRBJ2-5, the V gene TRBV29-1; 14 bases match TRBD2. In germline, CDR1 is SQVTM, CDR2 ANQGSEA. The CDR3 is 15 residues long. The whole variable domain, remainder taken from reference TRBV29-1 and TRBJ2-5, is SAVISQKPSRDICQRGTSLTIQCQVDSQVTMMFWYRQQPGQSLTLIATANQGSEATYESGFVIDKFPISRPNLTFSTLTVSNMSPEDSSIYLCSSRLAGGPAETQYFGPGTRLLVL.

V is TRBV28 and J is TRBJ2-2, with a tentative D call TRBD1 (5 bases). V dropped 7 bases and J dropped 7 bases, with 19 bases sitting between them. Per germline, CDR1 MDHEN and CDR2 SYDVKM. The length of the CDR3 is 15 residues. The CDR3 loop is CASNGQAGDYGELFF. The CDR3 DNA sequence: TGTGCCAGCAACGGACAAGCAGGAGATTACGGGGAGCTGTTTTTT.

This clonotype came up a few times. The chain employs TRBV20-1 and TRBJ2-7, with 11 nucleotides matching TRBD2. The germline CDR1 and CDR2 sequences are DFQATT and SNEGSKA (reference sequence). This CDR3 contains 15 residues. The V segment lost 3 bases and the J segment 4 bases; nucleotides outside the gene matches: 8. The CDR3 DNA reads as TGCAGTGCTAGCTCCCTACTAGCGGGGGTTTACGAGCAGTACTTC. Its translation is CSASSLLAGVYEQYF.

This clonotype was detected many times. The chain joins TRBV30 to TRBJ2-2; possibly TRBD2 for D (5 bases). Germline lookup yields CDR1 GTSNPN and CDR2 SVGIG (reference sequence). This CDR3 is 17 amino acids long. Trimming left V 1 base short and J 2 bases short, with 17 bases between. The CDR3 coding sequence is TGTGCCTGGAGTGGCTCCGAGAGGGCCCACAACACCGGGGAGCTGTTTTTT. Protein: CAWSGSERAHNTGELFF.

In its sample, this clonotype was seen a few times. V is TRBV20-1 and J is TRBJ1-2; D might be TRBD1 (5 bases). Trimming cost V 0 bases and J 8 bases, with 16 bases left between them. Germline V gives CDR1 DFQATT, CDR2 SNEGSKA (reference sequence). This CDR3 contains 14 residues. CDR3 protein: CSARDSDLRGGYTF. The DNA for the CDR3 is TGCAGTGCTAGAGATTCAGACCTCCGGGGGGGCTACACCTTC.

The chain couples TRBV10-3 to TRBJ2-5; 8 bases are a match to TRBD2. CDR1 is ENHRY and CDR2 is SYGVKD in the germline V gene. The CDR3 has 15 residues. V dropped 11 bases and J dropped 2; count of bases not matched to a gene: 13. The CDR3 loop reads CASTAGSGIQETQYF. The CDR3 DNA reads TGTGCCTCCACGGCGGGTAGCGGGATACAAGAGACCCAGTACTTC.

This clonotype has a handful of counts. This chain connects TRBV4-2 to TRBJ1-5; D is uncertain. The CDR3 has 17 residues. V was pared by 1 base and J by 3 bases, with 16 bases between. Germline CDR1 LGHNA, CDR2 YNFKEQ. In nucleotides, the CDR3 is TGTGCCAGCAGCCAAGGGGCAGGACTATTGGACAATCAGCCCCAGCATTTT. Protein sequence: CASSQGAGLLDNQPQHF.

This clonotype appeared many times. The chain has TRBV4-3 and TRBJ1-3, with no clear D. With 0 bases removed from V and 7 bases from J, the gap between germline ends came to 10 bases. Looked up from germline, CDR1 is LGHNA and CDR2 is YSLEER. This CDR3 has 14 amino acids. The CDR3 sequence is CASSQDLAENTIYF. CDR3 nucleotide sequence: TGCGCCAGCAGCCAAGATCTGGCCGAGAACACCATATATTTT.

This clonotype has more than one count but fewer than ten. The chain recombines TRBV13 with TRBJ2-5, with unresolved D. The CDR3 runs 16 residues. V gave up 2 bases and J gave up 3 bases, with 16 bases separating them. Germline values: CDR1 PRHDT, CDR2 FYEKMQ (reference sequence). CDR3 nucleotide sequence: TGTGCCAGCAGCTTAACGGCGGCGGTTGATAAAGAGACCCAGTACTTC. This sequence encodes CASSLTAAVDKETQYF.

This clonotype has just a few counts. The DNA of the CDR3 is TGCAGTGCTAAGGGACTAGCGGAGCACGAGCAGTACTTC. Translation gives CSAKGLAEHEQYF. The chain carries TRBV20-1 and TRBJ2-7; 11 nucleotides match TRBD2. CDR3 length: 13 residues. Trimming at V came to 4 bases and at J to 5 bases, leaving 4 bases not matched to a gene. The V gene's germline CDR1 is DFQATT and CDR2 SNEGSKA (reference sequence).

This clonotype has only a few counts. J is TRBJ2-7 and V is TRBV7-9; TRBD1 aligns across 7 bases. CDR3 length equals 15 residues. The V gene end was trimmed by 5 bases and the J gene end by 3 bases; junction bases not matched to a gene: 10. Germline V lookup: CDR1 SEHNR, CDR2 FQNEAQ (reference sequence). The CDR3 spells CASSLPTGSDYEQYF. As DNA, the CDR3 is TGTGCCAGCAGCCTCCCGACAGGGTCGGACTACGAGCAGTACTTC. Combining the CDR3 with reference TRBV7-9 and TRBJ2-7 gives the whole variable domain DTGVSQNPRHKITKRGQNVTFRCDPISEHNRLYWYRQTLGQGPEFLTYFQNEAQLEKSRLLSDRFSAERPKGSFSTLEIQRTEQGDSAMYLCASSLPTGSDYEQYFGPGTRLTVT.

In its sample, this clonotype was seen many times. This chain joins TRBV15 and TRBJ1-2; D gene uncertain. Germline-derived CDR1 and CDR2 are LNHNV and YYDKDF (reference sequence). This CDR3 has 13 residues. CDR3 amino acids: CVTSAASNYGYTF. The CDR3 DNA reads TGTGTCACGTCGGCAGCGTCTAACTATGGCTACACCTTC.

CDR3 region: CASKFAAAGTEAFF. CDR3 bases: TGTGCCAGCAAATTCGCGGCAGCGGGCACTGAAGCTTTCTTT. The V and J genes are TRBV6-2 or TRBV6-3 and TRBJ1-1; D is unclear. The germline CDR1 and CDR2 sequences are MNHEY and SVGEGT. This CDR3 has 14 amino acids. V dropped 7 bases and J dropped 4 bases, with 16 bases sitting between them.

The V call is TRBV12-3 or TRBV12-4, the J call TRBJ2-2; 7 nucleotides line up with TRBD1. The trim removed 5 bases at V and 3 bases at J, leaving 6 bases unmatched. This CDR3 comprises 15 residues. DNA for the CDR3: TGTGCCAGCAGTCAGACAGGGCGGGACACCGGGGAGCTGTTTTTT. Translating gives CASSQTGRDTGELFF.

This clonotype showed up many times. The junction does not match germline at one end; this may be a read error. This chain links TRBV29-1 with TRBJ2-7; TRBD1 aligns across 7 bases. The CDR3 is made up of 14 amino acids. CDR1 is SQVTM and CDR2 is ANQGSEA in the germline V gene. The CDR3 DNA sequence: TGCAGCGTCGAAGGGACAGAAGTCTCCTACGAGCAGTACTTC. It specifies CSVEGTEVSYEQYF.

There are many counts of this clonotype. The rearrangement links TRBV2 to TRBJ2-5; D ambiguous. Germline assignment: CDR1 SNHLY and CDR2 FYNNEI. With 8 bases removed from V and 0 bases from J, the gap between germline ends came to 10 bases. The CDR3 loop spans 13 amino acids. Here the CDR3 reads CASLRTYQETQYF. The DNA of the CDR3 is TGTGCCAGCCTCAGGACGTACCAAGAGACCCAGTACTTC.

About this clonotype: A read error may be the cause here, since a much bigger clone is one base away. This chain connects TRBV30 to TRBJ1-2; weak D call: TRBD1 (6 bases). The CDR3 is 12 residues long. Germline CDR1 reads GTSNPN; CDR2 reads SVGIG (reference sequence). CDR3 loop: CAWTTGHYGDTF. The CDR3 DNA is TGTGCCTGGACGACAGGTCACTATGGCGACACCTTC. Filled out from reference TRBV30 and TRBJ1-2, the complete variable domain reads SQTIHQWPATLVQPVGSPLSLECTVEGTSNPNLYWYRQAAGRGLQLLFYSVGIGQISSEVPQNLSASRPQDRQFILSSKKLLLSDSGFYLCAWTTGHYGDTFGSGTRLTVV.

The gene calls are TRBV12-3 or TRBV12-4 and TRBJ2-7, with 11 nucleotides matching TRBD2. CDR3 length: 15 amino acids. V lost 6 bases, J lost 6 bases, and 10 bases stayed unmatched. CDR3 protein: CASSQVAGGPGEQYF. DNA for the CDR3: TGTGCCAGCAGCCAAGTAGCGGGGGGGCCTGGCGAGCAGTACTTC.

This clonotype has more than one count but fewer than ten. The CDR3 sequence is CASSEAFLDFLDEQYF. The CDR3 DNA reads as TGTGCCAGCAGTGAAGCGTTTTTGGATTTTCTGGACGAGCAGTACTTC. The rearrangement links TRBV6-1 to TRBJ2-7, with D unresolved. Per germline, CDR1 MNHNS and CDR2 SASEGT. V was pared by 0 bases and J by 5 bases, with 17 bases between. The CDR3 has 16 residues.

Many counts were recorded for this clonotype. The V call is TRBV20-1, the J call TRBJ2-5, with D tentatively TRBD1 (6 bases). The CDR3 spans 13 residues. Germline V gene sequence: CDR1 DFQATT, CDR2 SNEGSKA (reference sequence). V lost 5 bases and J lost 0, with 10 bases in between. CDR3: CSAPDSYQETQYF. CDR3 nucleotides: TGCAGTGCTCCGGACAGCTACCAAGAGACCCAGTACTTC.